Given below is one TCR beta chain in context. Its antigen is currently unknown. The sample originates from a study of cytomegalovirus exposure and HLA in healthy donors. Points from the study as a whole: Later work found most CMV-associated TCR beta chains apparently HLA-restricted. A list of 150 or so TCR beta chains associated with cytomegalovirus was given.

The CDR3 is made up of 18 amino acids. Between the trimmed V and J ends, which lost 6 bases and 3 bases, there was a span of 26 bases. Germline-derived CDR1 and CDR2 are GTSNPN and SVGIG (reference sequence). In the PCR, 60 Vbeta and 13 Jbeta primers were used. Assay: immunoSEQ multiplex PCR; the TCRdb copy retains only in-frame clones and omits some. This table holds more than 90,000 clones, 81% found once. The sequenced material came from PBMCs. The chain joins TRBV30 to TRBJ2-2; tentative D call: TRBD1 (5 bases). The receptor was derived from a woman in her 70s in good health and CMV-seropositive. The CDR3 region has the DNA TGTGCCTGTACTGTCTTGACAGTGGTGATTGGAGACACCGGGGAGCTGTTTTTT. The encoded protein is CACTVLTVVIGDTGELFF.